The 6 T cell receptor beta chains below come from one sample, sequenced in a study of CD8+CD57+ T cells in acquired aplastic anemia. Researchers used genomic DNA as the template to profile TCR beta VDJ and CDR3. TCRdb recomputed calls from the reads with MiXCR, one row per CDR3 protein. Of about 98,000 distinct CDR3 sequences listed, 65% to 70% are singletons. Only patients with CD8+CD57+ cell expansion on flow cytometry were chosen for sequencing. Source material: sorted CD4+, CD8+, or CD8+CD57+ T cells (not recorded which) from PBMCs. These receptors were obtained from a human donor with aplastic anemia.

The chain is built from TRBV5-4 and TRBJ1-4; D call uncertain. The germline V and J ends were trimmed by 0 bases and 0 bases, with 12 bases remaining between them. CDR3 size: 17 residues. Germline V gene data show CDR1 as SGHNT and CDR2 as YYREEE (reference sequence). Here the CDR3 reads CASSLVRPESTNEKLFF. Here the CDR3 DNA reads TGTGCCAGCAGCTTGGTAAGGCCTGAATCAACTAATGAAAAACTGTTTTTT.

This clonotype was observed a few times. The chain uses TRBV7-9 and TRBJ1-1, with 8 bases fitting TRBD1. V was pared by 6 bases and J by 5 bases, with 5 bases of the junction left unmatched. CDR3 length equals 13 residues. Germline V lookup: CDR1 SEHNR, CDR2 FQNEAQ (reference sequence). Written as DNA, the CDR3 is TGTGCCAGCAGTCCAGGGGGCGGGACTGAAGCTTTCTTT. Its translation: CASSPGGGTEAFF.

The table lists this clonotype with a few counts. One end of the junction does not line up with germline, which may come from a read error. The chain carries TRBV15 and TRBJ2-7, with TRBD1 matching over 10 bases. The germline V gene encodes CDR1 LNHNV and CDR2 YYDKDF (reference sequence). The CDR3 totals 14 residues. In nucleotides, the CDR3 is TGTGCCACCAGCAGAGTCTATGAGGGACAGGGGTACCACTTC. Amino acids: CATSRVYEGQGYHF.

This chain uses TRBV7-3 with TRBJ2-2; no firm D call. Germline V lookup: CDR1 SGHTA, CDR2 FQGTGA. The CDR3 extends over 12 amino acids. Trimming shortened V by 2 bases and J by 8 bases, and 6 bases separated the two germline ends. CDR3 region: CASSLGFGELFF. The CDR3 coding sequence is TGTGCCAGCAGCTTAGGGTTTGGGGAGCTGTTTTTT.

J is TRBJ1-1 and V is TRBV7-9, with D possibly TRBD1 on 6 matching bases. Trimming took 4 bases from V and 5 from J, leaving 11 bases between them. CDR3 size: 13 residues. Germline V CDR1 and CDR2: SEHNR, FQNEAQ (reference sequence). As DNA, the CDR3 is TGTGCCAGCAGCTCGAACACAGGGACTGAAGCTTTCTTT. This sequence encodes CASSSNTGTEAFF.

In its sample, this clonotype was seen a few times. The CDR3 nucleotides are TGTGCCAGCAGTGAATGGGGGGACAGTAGCAATCAGCCCCAGCATTTT. Protein sequence: CASSEWGDSSNQPQHF. The J gene is TRBJ1-5, the V gene TRBV6-1; 7 bases match TRBD1. V was clipped by 2 bases and J by 0 bases; unmatched bases: 4. The CDR3 consists of 16 residues. Germline V gives CDR1 MNHNS, CDR2 SASEGT.